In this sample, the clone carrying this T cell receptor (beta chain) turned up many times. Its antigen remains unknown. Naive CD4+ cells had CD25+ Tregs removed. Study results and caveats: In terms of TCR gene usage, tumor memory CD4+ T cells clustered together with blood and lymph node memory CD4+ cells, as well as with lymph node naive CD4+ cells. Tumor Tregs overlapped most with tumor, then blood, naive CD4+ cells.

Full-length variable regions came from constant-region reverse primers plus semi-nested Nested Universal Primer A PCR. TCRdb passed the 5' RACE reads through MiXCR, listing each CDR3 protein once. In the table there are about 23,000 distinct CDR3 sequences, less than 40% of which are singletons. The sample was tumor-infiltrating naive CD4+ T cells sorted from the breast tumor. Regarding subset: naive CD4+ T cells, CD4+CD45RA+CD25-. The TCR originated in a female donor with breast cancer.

The CDR3 loop reads CASSYYPANTEAFF. The CDR3 bases are TGTGCCAGCAGTTACTACCCGGCCAACACTGAAGCTTTCTTT. The V call is TRBV6-5, the J call TRBJ1-1; no reliable D call. V lost 1 base and J lost 2, with 8 bases in between. Germline values: CDR1 MNHEY, CDR2 SVGAGI. There are 14 residues in the CDR3.